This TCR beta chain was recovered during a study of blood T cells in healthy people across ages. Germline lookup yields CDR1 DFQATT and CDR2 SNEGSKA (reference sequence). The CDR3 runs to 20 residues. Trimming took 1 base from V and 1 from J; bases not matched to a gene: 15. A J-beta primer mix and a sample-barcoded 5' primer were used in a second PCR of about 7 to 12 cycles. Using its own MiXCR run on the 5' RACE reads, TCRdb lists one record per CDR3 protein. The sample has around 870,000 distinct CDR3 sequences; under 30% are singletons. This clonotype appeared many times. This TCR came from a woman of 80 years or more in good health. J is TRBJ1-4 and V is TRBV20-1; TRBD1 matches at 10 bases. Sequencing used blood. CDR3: CSARAPLRDRGRKTNEKLFF. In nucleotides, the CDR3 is TGCAGTGCTAGAGCCCCCCTAAGGGACAGGGGAAGAAAAACTAATGAAAAACTGTTTTTT.